The rows below give T cell receptor beta chains drawn from one sample of a study of CD8+CD57+ T cells in acquired aplastic anemia. MiXCR was run by TCRdb on the reads, yielding one entry per CDR3 protein. This sample has some 150,000 distinct CDR3 sequences, with about 70% found just once. Specimen: sorted CD4+, CD8+, or CD8+CD57+ T cells (not recorded which) from PBMCs. The origin of the receptors is a human donor with aplastic anemia. The CDR3 runs from the conserved cysteine through the conserved F or W. D genes are given only for firm matches. Clone size is shown for a subset of rows, as once, few, many or a class of expanded clone.

j_gene: TRBJ2-1; v_gene: TRBV12-3/TRBV12-4; abundance: few; d_gene: TRBD2; CDR3aa: CASSGLAGGHNEQFF; CDR3nt: TGTGCCAGCAGTGGACTAGCGGGAGGACACAATGAGCAGTTCTTC
j_gene: TRBJ1-1; v_gene: TRBV5-1; abundance: .; d_gene: TRBD1; CDR3aa: CASTLDRANTEAFF; CDR3nt: TGCGCCAGCACCCTGGACAGGGCTAACACTGAAGCTTTCTTT
j_gene: TRBJ1-1; v_gene: TRBV5-5; abundance: .; d_gene: .; CDR3aa: CASSFRTEMNTEAFF; CDR3nt: TGTGCCAGCAGCTTCCGGACAGAGATGAACACTGAAGCTTTCTTT
j_gene: TRBJ2-5; v_gene: TRBV20-1; abundance: .; d_gene: TRBD2; CDR3aa: CSARVASGAQGQYF; CDR3nt: TGCAGTGCTAGAGTCGCTAGCGGGGCTCAGGGCCAGTACTTC
j_gene: TRBJ2-2; v_gene: TRBV20-1; abundance: .; d_gene: .; CDR3aa: CSARDPSGRTGELFF; CDR3nt: TGCAGTGCTAGAGATCCCTCCGGGAGAACCGGGGAGCTGTTTTTT
j_gene: TRBJ2-3; v_gene: TRBV7-3; abundance: .; d_gene: .; CDR3aa: CASNKGDTQYF; CDR3nt: TGTGCCAGCAACAAGGGGGATACGCAGTATTTT
j_gene: TRBJ2-7; v_gene: TRBV7-8; abundance: .; d_gene: TRBD2; CDR3aa: CASSKGTSGYEQYF; CDR3nt: TGTGCCAGCAGTAAGGGAACTAGCGGCTACGAGCAGTACTTC
j_gene: TRBJ2-1; v_gene: TRBV10-3; abundance: .; d_gene: TRBD2; CDR3aa: CASSEKTSGRGNEQFF; CDR3nt: TGTGCCAGCAGTGAGAAGACTAGCGGGAGAGGGAATGAGCAGTTCTTC
j_gene: TRBJ2-1; v_gene: TRBV29-1; abundance: once; d_gene: .; CDR3aa: CSVGFGNEQFF; CDR3nt: TGCAGCGTTGGTTTCGGGAATGAGCAGTTCTTC
j_gene: TRBJ2-5; v_gene: TRBV6-4; abundance: .; d_gene: .; CDR3aa: CASSGAGEAGGQETQYF; CDR3nt: TGTGCCAGCAGTGGGGCAGGGGAAGCCGGGGGGCAAGAGACCCAGTACTTC
j_gene: TRBJ1-3; v_gene: TRBV9; abundance: .; d_gene: .; CDR3aa: CASSASAPVGTIYF; CDR3nt: TGTGCCAGCAGCGCTTCGGCACCCGTCGGCACCATATATTTT
j_gene: TRBJ2-1; v_gene: TRBV20-1; abundance: .; d_gene: .; CDR3aa: CSAPLSGTYNEQFF; CDR3nt: TGCAGTGCCCCACTATCGGGAACCTACAATGAGCAGTTCTTC
j_gene: TRBJ2-7; v_gene: TRBV7-8; abundance: .; d_gene: .; CDR3aa: CASSLPGGSLTYEQYF; CDR3nt: TGTGCCAGCAGCCTTCCAGGGGGGTCCCTTACCTACGAGCAGTACTTC
j_gene: TRBJ2-2; v_gene: TRBV11-1; abundance: once; d_gene: .; CDR3aa: CASSLGVNYEQYVGELFF; CDR3nt: .
j_gene: TRBJ2-5; v_gene: TRBV2; abundance: .; d_gene: .; CDR3aa: CASSPGLGTQYF; CDR3nt: TGTGCCAGCTCACCGGGACTTGGGACCCAGTACTTC
j_gene: TRBJ2-7; v_gene: TRBV6-8; abundance: many; d_gene: TRBD2; CDR3aa: CASPGLIIKQYF; CDR3nt: TGTGCCAGCCCGGGACTAATAATCAAGCAGTACTTC
j_gene: TRBJ2-7; v_gene: TRBV11-3; abundance: .; d_gene: .; CDR3aa: CASSLGQGGSYEQYF; CDR3nt: TGTGCCAGCAGCTTGGGACAAGGGGGTTCCTACGAGCAGTACTTC
j_gene: TRBJ2-5; v_gene: TRBV20-1; abundance: .; d_gene: .; CDR3aa: CSAPGVDQETQHF; CDR3nt: TGCAGTGCGCCGGGAGTGGACCAAGAGACCCAGCACTTC
j_gene: TRBJ2-7; v_gene: TRBV3-1; abundance: few; d_gene: TRBD1; CDR3aa: CASSVAGTGYEQYF; CDR3nt: TGTGCCAGCAGCGTGGCCGGGACAGGCTACGAGCAGTACTTC
j_gene: TRBJ1-1; v_gene: TRBV2; abundance: .; d_gene: .; CDR3aa: CASSTNRNTEAFF; CDR3nt: TGTGCCAGCAGTACTAACCGGAACACTGAAGCTTTCTTT
j_gene: TRBJ2-1; v_gene: TRBV7-3; abundance: .; d_gene: .; CDR3aa: CASSSMGRRSYNEQFF; CDR3nt: TGTGCCAGCAGCTCGATGGGCCGACGGAGCTACAATGAGCAGTTCTTC
j_gene: TRBJ2-7; v_gene: TRBV7-9; abundance: few; d_gene: TRBD1; CDR3aa: CASSGDRGYEQYF; CDR3nt: TGTGCCAGCAGCGGGGACAGGGGATACGAGCAGTACTTC
j_gene: TRBJ2-7; v_gene: TRBV6-6; abundance: .; d_gene: .; CDR3aa: CASSSLSWEQYF; CDR3nt: TGTGCCAGCAGTTCGCTCAGCTGGGAGCAGTACTTC
j_gene: TRBJ1-2; v_gene: TRBV6-4; abundance: .; d_gene: .; CDR3aa: CASSDFAGQGRDGYTF; CDR3nt: TGTGCCAGCAGTGACTTTGCGGGCCAGGGTCGGGATGGCTACACCTTC
j_gene: TRBJ1-2; v_gene: TRBV5-1; abundance: .; d_gene: TRBD1; CDR3aa: CASSFLSGGNYGYTF; CDR3nt: TGCGCCAGCAGCTTTTTATCAGGGGGTAACTATGGCTACACCTTC
j_gene: TRBJ2-5; v_gene: TRBV20-1; abundance: few; d_gene: TRBD2; CDR3aa: CSASDTSGVETQYF; CDR3nt: TGCAGTGCTAGTGATACTAGCGGGGTGGAGACCCAGTACTTC
j_gene: TRBJ2-7; v_gene: TRBV15; abundance: few; d_gene: TRBD1; CDR3aa: CATSRGEAQGATYEQYF; CDR3nt: TGTGCCACCAGCAGAGGGGAAGCGCAGGGGGCTACCTACGAGCAGTACTTC
j_gene: TRBJ2-3; v_gene: TRBV6-2/TRBV6-3; abundance: many; d_gene: TRBD1; CDR3aa: CASSYMATGLLTDTQYF; CDR3nt: TGTGCCAGCAGTTACATGGCGACAGGGCTACTCACAGATACGCAGTATTTT
j_gene: TRBJ1-1; v_gene: TRBV7-4; abundance: .; d_gene: .; CDR3aa: CASSNRGEAFF; CDR3nt: TGTGCCAGCAGCAACCGAGGTGAAGCTTTCTTT
j_gene: TRBJ1-2; v_gene: TRBV10-3; abundance: few; d_gene: TRBD1; CDR3aa: CAISESDRPNYGYTF; CDR3nt: TGTGCCATCAGTGAGTCGGACAGGCCTAACTATGGCTACACCTTC
j_gene: TRBJ2-7; v_gene: TRBV7-9; abundance: .; d_gene: .; CDR3aa: CASSSQETYEQYF; CDR3nt: TGTGCCAGCAGTAGCCAGGAAACCTACGAGCAGTACTTC
j_gene: TRBJ2-3; v_gene: TRBV20-1; abundance: .; d_gene: .; CDR3aa: CSARLGDTQYF; CDR3nt: TGCAGTGCCCGGCTAGGGGATACGCAGTATTTT
j_gene: TRBJ2-7; v_gene: TRBV20-1; abundance: .; d_gene: .; CDR3aa: CSARADGGQQYF; CDR3nt: TGCAGTGCTAGAGCCGACGGGGGGCAGCAGTACTTC
j_gene: TRBJ1-6; v_gene: TRBV7-9; abundance: .; d_gene: TRBD1; CDR3aa: CASRHTRGNNSPLHF; CDR3nt: TGTGCCAGCAGACATACCAGGGGGAATAATTCACCCCTCCACTTT
j_gene: TRBJ1-3; v_gene: TRBV2; abundance: .; d_gene: .; CDR3aa: CASIGQPGNTIYF; CDR3nt: TGTGCCAGCATAGGACAGCCTGGAAACACCATATATTTT
j_gene: TRBJ2-3; v_gene: TRBV12-3/TRBV12-4; abundance: many; d_gene: .; CDR3aa: CASSFWTDTQYF; CDR3nt: TGTGCCAGCAGTTTCTGGACAGATACGCAGTATTTT
j_gene: TRBJ1-3; v_gene: TRBV2; abundance: .; d_gene: .; CDR3aa: CASSDGSSYSGNTIYF; CDR3nt: TGTGCCAGCAGTGACGGATCGAGTTACTCTGGAAACACCATATATTTT
j_gene: TRBJ2-7; v_gene: TRBV19; abundance: .; d_gene: TRBD2; CDR3aa: CASSTPGGSYEQYF; CDR3nt: TGTGCCAGTAGTACGCCCGGGGGGTCCTACGAGCAGTACTTC
j_gene: TRBJ2-1; v_gene: TRBV9; abundance: many; d_gene: TRBD2; CDR3aa: CASSGGTSGSHEQFF; CDR3nt: TGTGCCAGCAGCGGTGGGACTAGCGGGAGCCATGAGCAGTTCTTC
j_gene: TRBJ2-7; v_gene: TRBV9; abundance: .; d_gene: TRBD2; CDR3aa: CASSVGSSGNFYEQYF; CDR3nt: TGTGCCAGCAGCGTAGGGTCTAGCGGGAATTTCTACGAGCAGTACTTC
j_gene: TRBJ1-4; v_gene: TRBV20-1; abundance: .; d_gene: .; CDR3aa: CSARQQDTNEKLFF; CDR3nt: TGCAGTGCTAGGCAACAGGACACTAATGAAAAACTGTTTTTT
j_gene: TRBJ2-3; v_gene: TRBV19; abundance: few; d_gene: .; CDR3aa: CASTQGTTDTQYF; CDR3nt: TGTGCCAGTACCCAGGGGACCACAGATACGCAGTATTTT
j_gene: TRBJ1-5; v_gene: TRBV20-1; abundance: .; d_gene: .; CDR3aa: CSAREALNQPQHF; CDR3nt: TGCAGTGCTAGAGAGGCACTTAATCAGCCCCAGCATTTT
j_gene: TRBJ1-1; v_gene: TRBV20-1; abundance: .; d_gene: .; CDR3aa: CSARDSSYSGPGTEAFF; CDR3nt: TGCAGTGCTAGAGATAGCAGTTACTCTGGACCGGGTACTGAAGCTTTCTTT
j_gene: TRBJ1-2; v_gene: TRBV9; abundance: few; d_gene: .; CDR3aa: CASSVGGTTYGYTF; CDR3nt: TGTGCCAGCAGCGTAGGGGGGACTACCTATGGTTACACCTTC
j_gene: TRBJ1-4; v_gene: TRBV7-9; abundance: .; d_gene: TRBD1; CDR3aa: CASSGQGYATNEKLFF; CDR3nt: TGTGCCAGCAGCGGACAGGGGTATGCAACTAATGAAAAACTGTTTTTT
j_gene: TRBJ2-7; v_gene: TRBV15; abundance: .; d_gene: TRBD2; CDR3aa: CATSTGTSGSGQYF; CDR3nt: TGTGCCACCAGCACCGGGACTAGCGGGAGCGGGCAGTACTTC
j_gene: TRBJ1-6; v_gene: TRBV10-3; abundance: .; d_gene: TRBD1; CDR3aa: CAISADRVLNSPLHF; CDR3nt: TGTGCCATCAGTGCTGACAGGGTACTTAATTCACCCCTCCACTTT
j_gene: TRBJ1-1; v_gene: TRBV7-9; abundance: .; d_gene: TRBD1; CDR3aa: CASSLGQGNTEAFF; CDR3nt: TGTGCCAGCAGCTTAGGACAGGGTAACACTGAAGCTTTCTTT
j_gene: TRBJ1-6; v_gene: TRBV9; abundance: .; d_gene: TRBD1; CDR3aa: CASSSIAQGATPLHF; CDR3nt: TGTGCCAGCAGCTCCATCGCACAGGGGGCCACACCCCTCCACTTT
j_gene: TRBJ2-7; v_gene: TRBV14; abundance: .; d_gene: TRBD1; CDR3aa: CASSRDSYFYEQYF; CDR3nt: TGTGCCAGCAGCCGGGACAGCTATTTCTACGAGCAGTACTTC